This TCR beta chain was captured by sequencing in a study of T cells in Graves' hyperthyroidism and ophthalmopathy. Disease duration was under 3 months in the ophthalmopathy patients, who also had a Clinical Activity Score of at least 3 and a NOSPECS grade of at least 4. This clonotype was detected ten times or more. Amplification yielded TCR beta CDR3 regions, with RNA transcripts as the source. The TCR CDR3 was amplified in a first-round RT-PCR using the HTBI primer set. TCRdb independently ran MiXCR on the multiplex PCR reads; one entry per CDR3 protein. The table includes under 350,000 distinct CDR3 sequences, about 15% detected once. The CDR3 sequence is 14 residues long. Trimming left V 10 bases short and J 1 base short, with 17 bases between. Germline V lookup: CDR1 MNHNS, CDR2 SASEGT.

Sequencing input: blood. This sequence originates from a woman aged 55-75 years with Graves' ophthalmopathy. This chain links TRBV6-1 with TRBJ2-7; D might be TRBD1 (7 bases). CDR3 sequence: CATPTGRNSYEQYF. The CDR3 DNA follows: TGTGCCACACCGACAGGGAGGAATTCCTACGAGCAGTACTTC.